The 14 T cell receptor beta chains in this list originate from one sample, sequenced in a study of blood T cell repertoires in COVID-19. Sequencing used immunoSEQ multiplex PCR; TCRdb keeps in-frame clones, though not all of them. The data hold over 300,000 clones, with around 86% observed a single time. The specimen sequenced was PBMCs or T cells enriched from blood (not recorded which). These receptors all come from a woman aged 18 to 35 who had recovered from COVID-19.

The chain has TRBV7-9 and TRBJ2-7; TRBD1 is a possible D gene (5 bases). Germline V gene sequence: CDR1 SEHNR, CDR2 FQNEAQ (reference sequence). Trimming took 4 bases from V and 3 from J, leaving 13 bases between them. The CDR3 is 14 residues long. The CDR3 loop reads CASSSADNYYEQYF. CDR3 coding DNA: TGTGCCAGCAGCTCGGCGGACAACTACTACGAGCAGTACTTC.

This rearrangement joins TRBV2 to TRBJ2-5, with TRBD1 identical over 9 bases. The J segment lost 4 bases and the V segment lost 6 bases, leaving 6 bases of the junction unmatched. CDR3 length: 14 amino acids. Germline CDR1 is SNHLY and CDR2 is FYNNEI. CDR3 nucleotides: TGTGCCAGCAGCGCGGACAGGGGAGGAGAGACCCAGTACTTC. Its translation: CASSADRGGETQYF.

The chain is built from TRBV24-1 and TRBJ2-2; 8 bases are shared with TRBD1. The CDR3 spans 14 residues. The V segment lost 7 bases and the J segment 8 bases; nucleotides outside the gene matches: 8. CDR1 KGHDR and CDR2 SFDVKD come from the germline V gene. The CDR3 DNA reads TGTGCCACCAGCAATGGACAGGGTACAGGGGAGCTGTTTTTT. Translation: CATSNGQGTGELFF.

V is TRBV19 and J is TRBJ2-7; D remains unclear. Trimming shortened V by 5 bases and J by 2 bases, and 13 bases separated the two germline ends. The CDR3 is 14 amino acids. In germline, CDR1 is LNHDA, CDR2 SQIVND (reference sequence). The CDR3 DNA follows: TGTGCCAGTAGTCCCGCTGTAGCTACCTACGAGCAGTACTTC. Its translation is CASSPAVATYEQYF.

This clone was counted between two and nine times. The J gene is TRBJ1-2, the V gene TRBV7-2, with 7 bases aligning to TRBD1. The CDR3 spans 17 residues. Germline trimming cut 0 bases from V and 4 bases from J; bases unmatched to any gene: 11. The V gene's germline CDR1 is SGHTA and CDR2 FQGNSA. The CDR3 here is CASSLAYVGGAGYGYTF. The CDR3 DNA sequence: TGTGCCAGCAGCTTAGCGTATGTAGGGGGCGCCGGCTATGGCTACACCTTC. Full variable domain (remainder filled in from reference TRBV7-2 and TRBJ1-2): GAGVSQSPSNKVTEKGKDVELRCDPISGHTALYWYRQSLGQGLEFLIYFQGNSAPDKSGLPSDRFSAERTGGSVSTLTIQRTQQEDSAVYLCASSLAYVGGAGYGYTFGSGTRLTVV.

The chain employs TRBV5-4 and TRBJ2-3; D not resolved. With 5 bases removed from V and 0 bases from J, the gap between germline ends came to 13 bases. This CDR3 has 15 residues. Per the germline V gene, CDR1 is SGHNT and CDR2 is YYREEE (reference sequence). The CDR3 coding sequence is TGTGCCAGCAGGGCCACAGCTGCGAGCACAGATACGCAGTATTTT. Its translation is CASRATAASTDTQYF. Filled out from reference TRBV5-4 and TRBJ2-3, the complete variable domain reads ETGVTQSPTHLIKTRGQQVTLRCSSQSGHNTVSWYQQALGQGPQFIFQYYREEENGRGNFPPRFSGLQFPNYSSELNVNALELDDSALYLCASRATAASTDTQYFGPGTRLTVL.

V gene TRBV10-2 combines with J gene TRBJ2-7, with 8 positions matching TRBD2. The CDR3 contains 16 residues. Germline V lookup: CDR1 WSHSY, CDR2 SAAADI. The V gene end was trimmed by 7 bases and the J gene end by 0 bases; junction bases not matched to a gene: 11. CDR3 sequence reads: CASTSLPGGNSYEQYF. Written as DNA, the CDR3 is TGCGCCAGCACTTCGCTCCCGGGGGGGAACTCCTACGAGCAGTACTTC.

This sequence joins TRBV6-1 and TRBJ1-2, with D unclear. The CDR3 is 16 amino acids. The V gene lost 2 bases and the J gene lost 5 bases, with 18 bases spanning the gap. Germline-derived CDR1 and CDR2 are MNHNS and SASEGT. The CDR3, as DNA: TGTGCCAGCAGTGAACCCTACTGGACCGGAGGGTATGGCTACACCTTC. This gives the protein CASSEPYWTGGYGYTF.

The chain joins TRBV10-3 to TRBJ1-1, with a possible D match to TRBD1 (5 bases). The CDR3 is 16 residues long. Germline values: CDR1 ENHRY, CDR2 SYGVKD. Trimming stripped 6 bases from V and 4 bases from J, with 21 bases between. The CDR3 region has the DNA TGTGCCATCAGGGAGGGAGGTATCGGGGGTGTCACTGAAGCTTTCTTT. Its translation: CAIREGGIGGVTEAFF.

The chain joins TRBV6-5 to TRBJ1-6; 8 nucleotides agree with TRBD1. J was trimmed by 13 bases and V by 5 bases; bases with no gene match: 7. This CDR3 comprises 13 residues. CDR1 and CDR2 from the germline V gene are MNHEY and SVGAGI. The DNA for the CDR3 is TGTGCCAGCAGTCAAACCAGGGGGCGGCCCCTCCACTTT. The encoded protein is CASSQTRGRPLHF.

The chain has TRBV6-5 and TRBJ2-2; D remains unclear. Trimming pared 4 bases from V and 3 bases from J, leaving 9 bases between. This CDR3 contains 14 residues. Germline values: CDR1 MNHEY, CDR2 SVGAGI. Here the CDR3 reads CASSLYTDTGELFF. The CDR3 DNA follows: TGTGCCAGCAGTTTATACACCGACACCGGGGAGCTGTTTTTT.

The chain couples TRBV5-1 to TRBJ1-2, with unresolved D. Looked up from germline, CDR1 is SGHRS and CDR2 is YFSETQ. V lost 3 bases and J lost 6, with 18 bases in between. The CDR3 spans 15 residues. The CDR3 spells CASSSHTSGSNGYTF. Here the CDR3 DNA reads TGCGCCAGCAGCTCCCATACCAGTGGGAGTAATGGCTACACCTTC.

V usage is TRBV5-6 and J usage is TRBJ2-7, with unresolved D. CDR3 length: 15 residues. The V end was cut by 2 bases, the J end by 1 base, with 13 bases between. Germline-derived CDR1 and CDR2 are SGHDT and YYEEEE. In nucleotides, the CDR3 is TGTGCCAGCAGCTTTCTTCAGACGACTTCCTACGAGCAGTACTTC. Translating gives CASSFLQTTSYEQYF.

This clone was seen just once. The chain combines TRBV3-1 (or the pseudogene TRBV3-2) with TRBJ2-5; 7 bases align to TRBD1. The CDR3 extends over 12 amino acids. V lost 3 bases and J lost 12; bases outside the gene matches: 7. Germline CDR1 LGHDT, CDR2 YNNKEL (reference sequence). The DNA of the CDR3 is TGTGCCAGCAGCCACGCGGACAGGCAAGAGTACTTC. The encoded protein is CASSHADRQEYF.